These 28 T cell receptor beta chains share one sample of origin, sequenced in a study of T cell responses to AZD1222 COVID-19 vaccine. TCRdb keeps only in-frame clones here, not all; method: immunoSEQ multiplex PCR. The sample records about 120,000 clones, 88% being singletons. Sequencing was performed on peripheral blood, taken on day 0 of AZD1222 vaccination. The receptors were gathered from an adult in good health.

This sequence joins TRBV11-3 and TRBJ2-1; perhaps TRBD2 as D (7 bases). Germline values: CDR1 SGHNT, CDR2 YENEEA. V lost 5 bases to trimming and J lost 8 bases, with 22 bases between them. The CDR3 consists of 16 residues. This CDR3 reads CASSKGGGAEVDEQFF. The CDR3 DNA reads as TGTGCCAGCAGCAAGGGGGGGGGCGCGGAGGTCGATGAGCAGTTCTTC.

This sequence joins TRBV6-5 and TRBJ1-1, with D possibly being TRBD1 (6 bases). Germline V lookup: CDR1 MNHEY, CDR2 SVGAGI. The CDR3 has 11 residues. Trimming left V 6 bases short and J 11 bases short, with 13 bases between. For the CDR3, the DNA is TGTGCCAGCAGAAGGGGGGGCACCGCTTTCTTT. This translates into CASRRGGTAFF.

The chain uses TRBV2 and TRBJ2-7, with 9 bases aligning to TRBD2. The V segment lost 4 bases and the J segment 4 bases; nucleotides outside the gene matches: 5. From germline, CDR1 is SNHLY and CDR2 FYNNEI. The CDR3 consists of 14 residues. This chain's CDR3 is CASSVASGVYEQYF. The CDR3 DNA sequence: TGTGCCAGCAGTGTGGCTAGCGGGGTATACGAGCAGTACTTC.

The rearrangement joins TRBV3-1 (or the pseudogene TRBV3-2) to TRBJ2-5, with D possibly being TRBD1 (5 bases). This CDR3 comprises 13 residues. Per germline, CDR1 LGHDT and CDR2 YNNKEL (reference sequence). Trimming took 5 bases from V and 1 from J, leaving 8 bases between them. The CDR3 is CASSAQGQETQYF. DNA of the CDR3: TGTGCCAGCAGCGCCCAGGGCCAAGAGACCCAGTACTTC.

This chain links TRBV27 with TRBJ1-1; unclear D gene. The CDR3 has 14 residues. Trimming pared 5 bases from V and 2 bases from J, leaving 12 bases between. CDR1 and CDR2 (germline): MNHEY, SMNVEV (reference sequence). CDR3 loop: CASSPLDGNTEAFF. CDR3 bases: TGTGCCAGCAGTCCCCTGGACGGAAACACTGAAGCTTTCTTT.

The CDR3 DNA follows: TGTGCCAGCAGCTTAGTTGTGGACCACTCCTACAATGAGCAGTTCTTC. Translated: CASSLVVDHSYNEQFF. This rearrangement joins TRBV7-9 to TRBJ2-1; D gene ambiguous. Trimming removed 1 base from V and 0 bases from J, with 10 bases in between. The CDR3 spans 16 residues. CDR1 is SEHNR and CDR2 is FQNEAQ in the germline V gene (reference sequence). Supplemented by reference TRBV7-9 and TRBJ2-1, the full variable domain reads DTGVSQNPRHKITKRGQNVTFRCDPISEHNRLYWYRQTLGQGPEFLTYFQNEAQLEKSRLLSDRFSAERPKGSFSTLEIQRTEQGDSAMYLCASSLVVDHSYNEQFFGPGTRLTVL.

CDR3: CASSDIIEKLFF. In nucleotides, the CDR3 is TGTGCCAGCAGTGACATAATTGAAAAACTGTTTTTT. J is TRBJ1-4 and V is TRBV25-1; D remains unclear. Deletions cut 3 bases from V and 7 bases from J, with 6 bases between. The germline CDR1 and CDR2 sequences are MGHDK and SYGVNS. This CDR3 is built from 12 residues.

The chain is built from TRBV6-5 and TRBJ1-2; TRBD1 matches 7 bases. The CDR3 length is 14 residues. The germline gives CDR1 MNHEY, CDR2 SVGAGI. The V and J ends lost 5 bases and 4 bases, in that order; junction bases with no gene match: 7. CDR3 sequence reads: CASSMTGSGYGYTF. CDR3 DNA sequence: TGTGCCAGCAGTATGACAGGGAGTGGCTATGGCTACACCTTC.

The chain recombines TRBV7-9 with TRBJ2-7; D is undetermined. Germline lookup yields CDR1 SEHNR and CDR2 FQNEAQ (reference sequence). The CDR3 has 14 amino acids. V lost 4 bases and J lost 2, with 12 bases in between. In DNA form, the CDR3 reads TGTGCCAGCAGCTCAGACTTTAAACCCTACGAGCAGTACTTC. Encoded protein: CASSSDFKPYEQYF.

This clone has just one count. The chain has TRBV6-2 or TRBV6-3 and TRBJ1-1; maybe TRBD1 (5 bases). V lost 5 bases to trimming and J lost 1 base, with 14 bases between them. Per the germline V gene, CDR1 is MNHEY and CDR2 is SVGEGT. This CDR3 is built from 15 residues. This chain's CDR3 is CASSLQGAGNTEAFF. CDR3 nucleotide sequence: TGTGCCAGCAGTCTCCAAGGGGCGGGGAACACTGAAGCTTTCTTT.

This clone was seen only once. The rearrangement links TRBV7-6 to TRBJ2-3; 10 nucleotides line up with TRBD2. J lost 8 bases, V lost 0 bases, and 20 bases had no gene match. The CDR3 runs to 20 residues. Germline CDR1 SGHVS, CDR2 FNYEAQ. In DNA form, the CDR3 reads TGTGCCAGCAGCTTAGCGGGCTTCGGGGCCAGCGGGGGGGCCTTCGGTACGCAGTATTTT. Translated, it gives CASSLAGFGASGGAFGTQYF.

The chain carries TRBV19 and TRBJ1-1, with D hard to call. This CDR3 has 12 amino acids. Between the trimmed V and J ends, which lost 3 bases and 3 bases, there was a span of 5 bases. Germline assignment: CDR1 LNHDA and CDR2 SQIVND (reference sequence). The CDR3 bases are TGTGCCAGTAGTATCCGGGACACTGAAGCTTTCTTT. Translation: CASSIRDTEAFF. Variable domain in full (rest from reference TRBV19 and TRBJ1-1): DGGITQSPKYLFRKEGQNVTLSCEQNLNHDAMYWYRQDPGQGLRLIYYSQIVNDFQKGDIAEGYSVSREKKESFPLTVTSAQKNPTAFYLCASSIRDTEAFFGQGTRLTVV.

The J gene is TRBJ1-3, the V gene TRBV7-6; unclear D gene. Trimming removed 5 bases at V and 0 bases at J, with 17 bases between. Looked up from germline, CDR1 is SGHVS and CDR2 is FNYEAQ. The CDR3 spans 17 residues. The CDR3 DNA sequence: TGTGCCAGCAGCCACATATCATATCCCGTCTCTGGAAACACCATATATTTT. Its protein product is CASSHISYPVSGNTIYF.

In its sample, this clone was seen once. The V and J genes are TRBV6-4 and TRBJ1-2, with D possibly being TRBD1 (6 bases). This CDR3 comprises 12 residues. Trimming cost V 2 bases and J 7 bases, with 8 bases left between them. Germline loops: CDR1 MRHNA, CDR2 SNTAGT. In nucleotides, the CDR3 is TGTGCCAGCAGTGACGCCAGGGGTGGCTACACCTTC. Residues: CASSDARGGYTF.

The rearrangement links TRBV7-3 to TRBJ2-3; D is tentatively TRBD1 or TRBD2 (6 bases each). This CDR3 comprises 14 residues. Germline-derived CDR1 and CDR2 are SGHTA and FQGTGA. Trimming shortened V by 5 bases and J by 5 bases, and 14 bases separated the two germline ends. The CDR3 sequence: CASSHTQGGDTQYF. CDR3 bases: TGTGCCAGCAGCCACACACAGGGAGGAGATACGCAGTATTTT.

This chain links TRBV11-2 with TRBJ2-7, with 16 bases matching TRBD2. The V gene's germline CDR1 is SGHAT and CDR2 FQNNGV. The CDR3 is made up of 15 amino acids. Unmatched junction bases numbered 5, after V lost 5 bases and J lost 7 bases. CDR3 nucleotides: TGTGCCAGCAGCATGGGACTAGCGGGGGGGCGAGAGCAGTACTTC. It encodes CASSMGLAGGREQYF.

The chain carries TRBV7-8 and TRBJ2-3, with D uncertain. Germline V gene sequence: CDR1 SGHVS, CDR2 FQNEAQ. The CDR3 spans 12 residues. Deletions cut 5 bases from V and 3 bases from J, with 6 bases between. The CDR3 region is CASSPITDTQYF. CDR3 DNA: TGTGCCAGCAGCCCCATTACAGATACGCAGTATTTT. The entire variable domain, with the rest obtained from reference TRBV7-8 and TRBJ2-3, is as follows: GAGVSQSPRYKVAKRGQDVALRCDPISGHVSLFWYQQALGQGPEFLTYFQNEAQLDKSGLPSDRFFAERPEGSVSTLKIQRTQQEDSAVYLCASSPITDTQYFGPGTRLTVL.

The chain is built from TRBV10-3 and TRBJ2-5; D uncertain. Germline CDR1 and CDR2: ENHRY and SYGVKD. V lost 3 bases to trimming and J lost 0 bases, with 8 bases between them. The CDR3 is made up of 14 amino acids. CDR3 bases: TGTGCCATCAGTGACAACAACCACCAAGAGACCCAGTACTTC. Amino acid sequence: CAISDNNHQETQYF.

This clone was picked up one time. The chain recombines TRBV18 with TRBJ2-7, with 11 nucleotides matching TRBD2. The V gene end was trimmed by 4 bases and the J gene end by 2 bases; junction bases not matched to a gene: 4. The CDR3 has 15 residues. Germline V lookup: CDR1 KGHSH, CDR2 LQKENI. The DNA of the CDR3 is TGTGCCAGCTCACAAACTAGCGGGAGTGCCTACGAGCAGTACTTC. Translation: CASSQTSGSAYEQYF.

The chain recombines TRBV14 with TRBJ2-7; D not resolved. Germline CDR1 and CDR2: SGHDN and FVKESK. The CDR3 has 13 amino acids. Trimming left V 0 bases short and J 7 bases short, with 10 bases between. The CDR3 region is CASSQEFGGEQYF. As DNA, the CDR3 is TGTGCCAGCAGCCAAGAATTCGGTGGGGAGCAGTACTTC.

The chain has TRBV4-2 and TRBJ1-2; a weak D match, TRBD1 (6 bases). The CDR3 is made up of 15 amino acids. In germline, CDR1 is LGHNA, CDR2 YNFKEQ. Trimming pared 0 bases from V and 3 bases from J, leaving 11 bases between. The CDR3 protein is CASSQEGEGDYGYTF. CDR3 DNA: TGTGCCAGCAGCCAAGAAGGTGAGGGGGACTATGGCTACACCTTC.

The chain carries TRBV4-3 and TRBJ2-3; D gene ambiguous. V dropped 4 bases and J dropped 0 bases, with 14 bases sitting between them. The CDR3 is 16 residues long. CDR1 LGHNA and CDR2 YSLEER come from the germline V gene. The CDR3 spells CASSRLGSPSTDTQYF. CDR3 bases: TGCGCCAGCAGCCGCTTGGGATCACCTAGCACAGATACGCAGTATTTT.

This chain uses TRBV6-2 or TRBV6-3 with TRBJ2-7, with D hard to call. This CDR3 region has 12 residues. Germline-derived CDR1 and CDR2 are MNHEY and SVGEGT. The ends were cut back, 0 bases at V and 7 bases at J, with 7 bases in the middle. The CDR3 DNA reads as TGTGCCAGCAGTTACTCCATAGGGGAGCAGTACTTC. This gives the protein CASSYSIGEQYF.

The chain recombines TRBV7-8 with TRBJ1-1; D is unclear. The V end lost 5 bases, the J end lost 1 base, and 11 bases lay between the germline ends. The CDR3 is made up of 14 amino acids. Per germline, CDR1 SGHVS and CDR2 FQNEAQ. The CDR3 DNA reads as TGTGCCAGCAGCCTGGGAGGATGGAACACTGAAGCTTTCTTT. Its protein is CASSLGGWNTEAFF.

The chain joins TRBV7-9 to TRBJ1-3, with D perhaps TRBD1 (6 bases). The V gene lost 3 bases and the J gene lost 0 bases, with 12 bases spanning the gap. The germline gives CDR1 SEHNR, CDR2 FQNEAQ (reference sequence). This CDR3 comprises 16 residues. CDR3 loop: CASSFRQAYSGNTIYF. The CDR3 DNA is TGTGCCAGCAGCTTTCGACAGGCCTACTCTGGAAACACCATATATTTT.

This chain joins TRBV12-5 and TRBJ2-3, with TRBD2 matching 7 bases. Germline V CDR1 and CDR2: LGHNT, FRNRAP. This CDR3 has 16 residues. V lost 4 bases, J lost 1 base, and 8 bases stayed unmatched. Here the CDR3 reads CASGSGGKLGTDTQYF. The CDR3 nucleotides are TGTGCTAGTGGTTCCGGGGGGAAACTAGGCACAGATACGCAGTATTTT.

The rearrangement links TRBV7-6 to TRBJ2-3, with D perhaps TRBD2 (5 bases). The CDR3 runs 14 residues. Trimming took off 1 base at V and 4 bases at J, with 9 bases between the two ends. Germline V CDR1 and CDR2: SGHVS, FNYEAQ. The CDR3 protein is CASSLGLGADTQYF. Written as DNA, the CDR3 is TGTGCCAGCAGCTTAGGGTTGGGAGCAGATACGCAGTATTTT.

V and J are TRBV7-8 and TRBJ1-1; no clear D gene. Trimming removed 5 bases at V and 3 bases at J, with 7 bases between. CDR1 SGHVS and CDR2 FQNEAQ come from the germline V gene. The CDR3 is 12 amino acids. The CDR3 is CASSRRDTEAFF. CDR3 in DNA: TGTGCCAGCAGCCGTCGGGACACTGAAGCTTTCTTT.